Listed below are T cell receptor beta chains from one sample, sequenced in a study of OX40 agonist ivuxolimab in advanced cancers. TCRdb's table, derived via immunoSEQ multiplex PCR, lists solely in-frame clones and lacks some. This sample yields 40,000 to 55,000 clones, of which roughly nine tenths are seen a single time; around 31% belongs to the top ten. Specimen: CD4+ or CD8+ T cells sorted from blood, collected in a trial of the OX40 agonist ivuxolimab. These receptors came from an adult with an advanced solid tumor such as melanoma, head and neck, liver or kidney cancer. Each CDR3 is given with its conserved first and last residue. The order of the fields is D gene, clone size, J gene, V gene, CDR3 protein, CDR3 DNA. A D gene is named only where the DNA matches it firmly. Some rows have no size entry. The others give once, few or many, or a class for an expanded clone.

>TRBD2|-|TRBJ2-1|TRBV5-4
CASTRAGGFLNEQFF
TGTGCCAGCACCCGCGCGGGAGGGTTTTTAAATGAGCAGTTCTTC
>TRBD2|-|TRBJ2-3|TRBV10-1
CASSSGSTDTQYF
TGCGCCAGTTCTAGCGGGAGCACAGATACGCAGTATTTT
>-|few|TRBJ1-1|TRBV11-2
CASSLVLNTEAFF
TGTGCCAGCAGCTTAGTCCTTAACACTGAAGCTTTCTTT
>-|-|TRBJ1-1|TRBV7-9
CASSSGPLAVF
TGTGCCAGCAGCTCTGGGCCCTTAGCTGTCTTT
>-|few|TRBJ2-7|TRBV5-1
CASSLWDGTYEQYF
TGCGCCAGCAGCTTGTGGGACGGGACCTACGAGCAGTACTTC
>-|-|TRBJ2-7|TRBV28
CASFPRVHYEQYF
TGTGCCAGCTTTCCCCGGGTGCATTACGAGCAGTACTTC
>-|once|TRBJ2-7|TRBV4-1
CASSHRTASSYEQYF
TGCGCCAGCAGCCATCGGACCGCTAGCTCCTACGAGCAGTACTTC
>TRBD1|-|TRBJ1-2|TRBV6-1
CASKPPGQGLSGYTF
TGTGCCAGCAAACCCCCCGGACAGGGATTGAGTGGCTACACCTTC
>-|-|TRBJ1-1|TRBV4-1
CASSQHRSMNTEAFF
TGCGCCAGCAGCCAACACAGGAGTATGAACACTGAAGCTTTCTTT
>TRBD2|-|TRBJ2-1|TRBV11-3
CASSSGLAGVEQFF
TGTGCCAGCAGCTCCGGTCTAGCGGGAGTTGAGCAGTTCTTC
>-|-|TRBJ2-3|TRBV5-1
CASSLTGDTDTQYF
TGCGCCAGCAGCTTGACGGGGGACACAGATACGCAGTATTTT
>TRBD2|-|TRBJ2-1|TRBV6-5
CASSYGLAGDNEQFF
TGTGCCAGCAGTTACGGGCTAGCGGGAGACAATGAGCAGTTCTTC
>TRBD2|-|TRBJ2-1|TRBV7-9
CASSPPSGKAYNEQFF
TGTGCCAGCAGCCCCCCTAGCGGGAAAGCCTACAATGAGCAGTTCTTC
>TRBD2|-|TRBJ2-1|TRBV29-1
CSAERGEGNEQFF
TGCAGCGCCGAACGGGGGGAGGGGAATGAGCAGTTCTTC
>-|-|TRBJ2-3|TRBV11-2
CASSPTGPYTDTQYF
TGTGCCAGCAGTCCCACGGGACCCTACACAGATACGCAGTATTTT
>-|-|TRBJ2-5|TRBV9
CASSVGSAVQETQYF
TGTGCCAGCAGCGTAGGATCGGCAGTTCAAGAGACCCAGTACTTC
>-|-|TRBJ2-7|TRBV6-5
CASKYYGGSYEQYF
TGTGCCAGCAAATATTACGGTGGGTCCTACGAGCAGTACTTC
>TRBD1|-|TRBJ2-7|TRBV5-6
CASSSGQGAYEQYF
TGTGCCAGCAGCTCCGGACAGGGGGCCTACGAGCAGTACTTC
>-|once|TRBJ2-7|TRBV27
CASSSFQGYEQYF
TGTGCCAGCAGTTCATTTCAAGGTTACGAGCAGTACTTC
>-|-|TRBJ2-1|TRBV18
CASSFGANEQFF
TGTGCCAGCTCCTTCGGCGCCAATGAGCAGTTCTTC
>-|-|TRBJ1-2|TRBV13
CASSLERGNGGYTF
TGTGCCAGCAGCTTGGAGCGGGGTAATGGAGGCTACACCTTC
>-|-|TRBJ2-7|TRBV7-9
CASSPVVGEQYF
TGTGCCAGCAGCCCTGTTGTGGGGGAGCAGTACTTC
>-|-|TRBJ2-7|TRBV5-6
CASSDLGGEQYF
TGTGCCAGCAGCGACTTAGGGGGCGAGCAGTACTTC
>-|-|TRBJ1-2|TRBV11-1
CASSLGWTDYGYTF
TGTGCCAGCAGCTTGGGCTGGACAGACTATGGCTACACCTTC
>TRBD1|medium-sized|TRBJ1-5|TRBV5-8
CASSGQGASVGNQPQHF
TGTGCCAGTTCCGGACAGGGGGCATCGGTGGGGAATCAGCCCCAGCATTTT
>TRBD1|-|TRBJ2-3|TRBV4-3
CASSADGQGGWDTQYF
TGCGCCAGCAGCGCTGACGGACAGGGAGGATGGGATACGCAGTATTTT
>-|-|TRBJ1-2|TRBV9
CASTPEQGPNYGYTF
TGTGCCAGCACCCCAGAACAGGGACCTAACTATGGCTACACCTTC
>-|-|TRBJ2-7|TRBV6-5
CASSYGGANEQYF
TGTGCCAGCAGTTATGGGGGGGCCAACGAGCAGTACTTC
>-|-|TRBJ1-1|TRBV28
CASSLYVGLGDTEAFF
TGTGCCAGCAGTTTATATGTCGGGTTGGGGGACACTGAAGCTTTCTTT
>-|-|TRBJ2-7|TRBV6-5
CASSLGSSYEQYF
TGTGCCAGCAGCCTGGGGAGCTCCTACGAGCAGTACTTC
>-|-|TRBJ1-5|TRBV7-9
CASSSSGDSNQPQHF
TGTGCCAGCAGCTCTTCAGGGGATAGCAATCAGCCCCAGCATTTT
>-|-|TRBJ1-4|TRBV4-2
CASSQDGRLNEKLFF
TGTGCCAGCAGCCAAGATGGCAGGCTTAATGAAAAACTGTTTTTT
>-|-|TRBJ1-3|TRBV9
CASTSGSGNTIYF
TGTGCCAGCACCTCCGGCTCTGGAAACACCATATATTTT
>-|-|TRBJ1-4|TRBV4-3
CASSQDGQGSTNEKLFF
TGCGCCAGCAGCCAAGACGGGCAGGGGTCAACTAATGAAAAACTGTTTTTT
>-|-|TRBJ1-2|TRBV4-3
CASSQETVGQFDGYTF
TGCGCCAGCAGCCAAGAAACAGTCGGGCAGTTCGATGGCTACACCTTC